These 11 T cell receptor beta chains were sequenced from one sample in a study of blood T cell repertoires in COVID-19. This table comes from immunoSEQ multiplex PCR, and its TCRdb copy is limited to in-frame clones, with some not included. The table has roughly 320,000 clones, roughly 90% seen once. Material for sequencing was PBMCs or T cells enriched from blood (not recorded which). These receptors originate from a woman in her thirties who had been exposed to COVID-19.

This chain uses TRBV2 with TRBJ2-3; D remains unclear. Trimming shortened V by 1 base and J by 9 bases, and 11 bases separated the two germline ends. The CDR3 has 13 amino acids. Per the germline V gene, CDR1 is SNHLY and CDR2 is FYNNEI. The CDR3: CASSEGGGSTQYF. The CDR3 DNA is TGTGCCAGCAGTGAAGGCGGCGGATCAACGCAGTATTTT.

The rearrangement links TRBV30 to TRBJ2-7, with D uncertain. The CDR3 runs to 14 residues. Germline V CDR1 and CDR2: GTSNPN, SVGIG (reference sequence). V lost 4 bases and J 0 bases, leaving 13 bases between the germline ends. The DNA for the CDR3 is TGTGCCTGGAAAAGAACGGTGAGCTCCTACGAGCAGTACTTC. It specifies CAWKRTVSSYEQYF.

V is TRBV11-3 and J is TRBJ2-7; 7 nucleotides match TRBD1. With 4 bases clipped from V and 2 bases from J, the junction kept 2 bases outside the gene matches. The CDR3 extends over 13 amino acids. Germline V gene data show CDR1 as SGHNT and CDR2 as YENEEA. The CDR3: CASSSGTAYEQYF. DNA for the CDR3: TGTGCCAGCAGCTCCGGGACAGCCTACGAGCAGTACTTC. Variable domain in full (rest from reference TRBV11-3 and TRBJ2-7): EAGVVQSPRYKIIEKKQPVAFWCNPISGHNTLYWYLQNLGQGPELLIRYENEEAVDDSQLPKDRFSAERLKGVDSTLKIQPAELGDSAVYLCASSSGTAYEQYFGPGTRLTVT.

The chain uses TRBV14 and TRBJ1-2; D not resolved. The CDR3 extends over 12 amino acids. The germline gives CDR1 SGHDN, CDR2 FVKESK. V gave up 1 base and J gave up 8 bases, with 8 bases separating them. This CDR3 is CASSQVVEGYTF. For the CDR3, the DNA is TGTGCCAGCAGCCAAGTGGTTGAGGGCTACACCTTC.

This clone has only one observation. The chain recombines TRBV7-2 with TRBJ1-6; D possibly corresponds to TRBD1 (5 bases). The V end was cut by 2 bases, the J end by 10 bases, with 18 bases between. Germline lookup yields CDR1 SGHTA and CDR2 FQGNSA. This CDR3 contains 16 residues. As DNA, the CDR3 is TGTGCCAGCAGCTTAACGGAGACCGGGGGGGGGTCACCCCTCCACTTT. Residues: CASSLTETGGGSPLHF. Full variable domain (remainder filled in from reference TRBV7-2 and TRBJ1-6): GAGVSQSPSNKVTEKGKDVELRCDPISGHTALYWYRQSLGQGLEFLIYFQGNSAPDKSGLPSDRFSAERTGGSVSTLTIQRTQQEDSAVYLCASSLTETGGGSPLHFGNGTRLTVT.

This chain connects TRBV3-1 (or the pseudogene TRBV3-2) to TRBJ1-2, with 10 positions matching TRBD1. CDR3 size: 15 residues. V lost 5 bases and J lost 5; bases outside the gene matches: 8. Germline values: CDR1 LGHDT, CDR2 YNNKEL (reference sequence). CDR3 nucleotide sequence: TGTGCCAGCAGCTCAGGACAGGGGGTAAGGTATGGCTACACCTTC. Translating it yields CASSSGQGVRYGYTF.

The CDR3 nucleotides read TGTGCCAGCAGTCCAGCGGGCACTGAAGCTTTCTTT. Protein: CASSPAGTEAFF. This sequence joins TRBV7-9 and TRBJ1-1; D uncertain. V lost 6 bases and J lost 4, with 9 bases in between. The CDR3 runs 12 residues. CDR1 is SEHNR and CDR2 is FQNEAQ in the germline V gene (reference sequence).

The rearrangement links TRBV7-3 to TRBJ1-6; 9 nucleotides line up with TRBD1. CDR1 is SGHTA and CDR2 is FQGTGA in the germline V gene. This CDR3 is 15 amino acids long. V lost 4 bases and J lost 7; bases outside the gene matches: 5. CDR3 nucleotide sequence: TGTGCCAGCAGCTCGACAGGGGGAAGGAATTCACCCCTCCACTTT. Translated: CASSSTGGRNSPLHF.

The V call is TRBV5-1, the J call TRBJ1-1, with a weak D call TRBD1 (5 bases). This CDR3 spans 14 amino acids. V dropped 0 bases and J dropped 10 bases, with 16 bases sitting between them. Germline-derived CDR1 and CDR2 are SGHRS and YFSETQ. As DNA, the CDR3 is TGCGCCAGCAGCTTGGAAGGTTTAAGGAGGGGAGCTTTCTTT. Translated: CASSLEGLRRGAFF.

The chain carries TRBV7-9 and TRBJ2-7, with TRBD1 matching over 7 bases. CDR1 SEHNR and CDR2 FQNEAQ come from the germline V gene (reference sequence). J was trimmed by 0 bases and V by 1 base; bases with no gene match: 9. The CDR3 has 17 amino acids. The CDR3 sequence: CASSLGDSFDSSYEQYF. Here the CDR3 DNA reads TGTGCCAGCAGCTTAGGGGACAGTTTTGATAGCTCCTACGAGCAGTACTTC.

The V and J genes are TRBV7-9 and TRBJ1-2; 8 bases are shared with TRBD1. The CDR3 contains 17 residues. The J segment lost 0 bases and the V segment lost 5 bases, leaving 11 bases of the junction unmatched. Germline V CDR1 and CDR2: SEHNR, FQNEAQ (reference sequence). Written as DNA, the CDR3 is TGTGCCAGCAGCCGCCCTACAACAGGGGGGACTAACTATGGCTACACCTTC. Its translation is CASSRPTTGGTNYGYTF.